This T cell receptor beta chain was recorded in a study of blood T cells in healthy people across ages (dated by TCRdb to between 2014 and 2017). With regard to the full study: In model experiments, template switching captured about one uniquely barcoded TCR beta cDNA molecule for every two T cells. To avoid experimental bias, donors of different ages were distributed randomly across sequencing lanes. The donors were divided into four age groups: young (average about 15 years), middle-aged (approximately 39), aged (about 60) and long-lived (82). Using deep sequencing normalized with unique cDNA molecular identifiers, the study measured how TCR beta repertoire diversity changes with age. Using the same blood draw, the study looked at two additional independent replicas of 1 million unique cDNA reads for two donors, one aged 18 to 30 and the other aged 80 or older.

Based on the germline V gene (reference sequence), the CDR1 and CDR2 sequences are DFQATT and SNEGSKA. The CDR3 spans 16 residues, from the cysteine through the phenylalanine. The only DNA kept is the CDR3, 48 bases in frame from the first base. V and J lose 6 bases and 1 base, and a span of 22 bases separates them. Systemically healthy Caucasian individuals from Russia, 39 in total and aged about 6 to 95 years, were included as donors. Around 10 milliliters of peripheral blood were drawn from each donor into EDTA-treated Vacutainer tubes. Ficoll-Paque density-gradient centrifugation was used to isolate PBMCs, with at least 7 million obtained per sample. Trizol reagent was used to extract total RNA from PBMCs, with at least 5.5 micrograms per sample. For every donor, an aliquot of PBMCs went through flow cytometry to measure the percentages of naive CD45RAhigh/CD27high T cells. The protocol used for the library was 5' RACE. For sequencing, an Illumina HiSeq 2500 was employed. A second 7 to 11 cycle PCR used a sample-barcoded 5' primer and a J-beta primer mix. Each TCR beta cDNA molecule received a unique molecular identifier from a template-switch 5' adaptor carrying 12 random nucleotides. Each sample yielded at least 2.5 million CDR3-containing paired-end reads. All of the RNA was converted into first-strand cDNA using the Mint cDNA synthesis kit, with a TRBC-specific oligonucleotide serving as the primer. Following uracil-DNA glycosylase treatment, all cDNA underwent a first 18-cycle PCR with the universal primers M1SS and BC2_uni_R. Per the authors' processing: Each sample was normalized by randomly selecting 1 million high-quality reads, each carrying a distinct molecular identifier. Instead of being binned into consensus sequences, reads that shared molecular identifiers were thrown out. MiTCR, with a Q25 quality threshold and the strictest error-elimination algorithm, was used for CDR3 identification, clonotype clustering and error correction. A nonparametric unseen species model using Euler transformation provided a lower-bound estimate of total TCR beta diversity. The public reads were quality trimmed at Q25 with fastp and then assembled into clones with MiXCR by TCRdb, keeping productive beta chains. Each record represents a unique CDR3 protein, reported with the most common genes and DNA among its rows. V and J calls and clone size were set by TCRdb, not the authors. A total of about 1.8 million distinct CDR3 sequences appear in this sample, roughly 49% of them only once. Clones ranked in the top ten supply more than 2% of the sample.

Paper-wide results and their limitations: Estimates of total diversity based on one million sequenced T cells were considered lower bounds and underestimates. The percentage of naive T cells measured by flow cytometry correlated strongly with observed TCR beta diversity. Since profiling was done on bulk unsorted PBMCs, naive and antigen-experienced compartments could not be conclusively compared. As age increased, observed TCR beta diversity per million T cells dropped in a roughly linear way, and a significant reduction was already evident by age around 41. Compared with the aged group, more naive CD4+ T cells, fewer expanded clones and increased TCR diversity were shown by the long-lived group, suggesting age selection. Because the CMV infection status of the donors was unknown, age-related changes in expanded clonotypes may potentially have been confounded.

This clonotype was counted once. This receptor's antigen is unknown. No clone much larger than this one lies a single base away; base qualities are absent. The sample consisted of blood. The source is a middle-aged woman in good health. The sequence links TRBV20-1 to TRBJ2-7; the D gene is perhaps TRBD2, on 6 matching bases. The CDR3 here reads CSAPAFTGDSSYEQYF. The DNA sequence is given as TGCAGTGCGCCGGCATTCACCGGGGACTCGTCCTACGAGCAGTACTTC.